What follows describes a single T cell receptor (beta chain). Its antigen is currently unknown. This sample was included in a study of shared clonotypes between healthy human individuals. Findings and limits, study-wide: Sharing of clonotypes among donors was expected to vary with sequencing depth.

Deep-level running was used for the assay. TCRdb keeps only in-frame clones here, not all; method: immunoSEQ multiplex PCR. The table shows 2 million to 2.5 million clones, with approximately 94% occurring only once. Donors were healthy HIV-negative adults without recently reported acute infections or vaccinations. The authors divided CD4+ cells into CD45RA+ naive and CD45RA-negative memory subsets. This CDR3 spans 13 amino acids. V was shortened by 1 base and J by 5 bases, with 7 bases between the two germline ends. Germline assignment: CDR1 SGDLS and CDR2 YYNGEE. This TCR was sampled from a man in his late teens or twenties in good health. Material: naive CD4+ T cells sorted from blood. Described subset: CD45RA+ positively selected. The chain has TRBV9 and TRBJ2-1; D is unresolved. Here the CDR3 DNA reads TGTGCCAGCAGCGTAAGCAGCGACAATGAGCAGTTCTTC. It yields the protein CASSVSSDNEQFF.